This T cell receptor beta chain was recovered during a study of T cells in Graves' hyperthyroidism and ophthalmopathy. Study results and caveats: The blood repertoire included most of the expanded thyroid clonotypes above 0.001.

Inclusion characteristics of ophthalmopathy patients comprised a Clinical Activity Score of at least 3, a NOSPECS grade of at least 4, and duration under 3 months. For the diagnoses, clinical symptoms, serum thyroxine and TRAb, thyroid ultrasound and orbital computed tomography were used. There are a few counts of this clonotype. The target antigen is unknown. J was trimmed by 2 bases and V by 3 bases; bases with no gene match: 10. The CDR3 has 16 amino acids. The germline CDR1 and CDR2 sequences are KGHSH and LQKENI. Amplified regions were TCR beta CDR3 sequences from RNA transcripts. Primed by the HTBI set, a first-round RT-PCR was run on the TCR CDR3. TCRdb re-called the multiplex PCR reads with MiXCR, one entry per CDR3 protein. The table lists some 580,000 distinct CDR3 sequences, more than 15% of them singletons.

The material sequenced was blood. The chain is built from TRBV18 and TRBJ2-7; 7 bases align to TRBD1. The source is a woman between 40 and 50 years old with Graves' ophthalmopathy. The CDR3, as DNA: TGTGCCAGCTCACCTTCGAGGGACAGTAATCCCTACGAGCAGTACTTC. This gives the protein CASSPSRDSNPYEQYF.